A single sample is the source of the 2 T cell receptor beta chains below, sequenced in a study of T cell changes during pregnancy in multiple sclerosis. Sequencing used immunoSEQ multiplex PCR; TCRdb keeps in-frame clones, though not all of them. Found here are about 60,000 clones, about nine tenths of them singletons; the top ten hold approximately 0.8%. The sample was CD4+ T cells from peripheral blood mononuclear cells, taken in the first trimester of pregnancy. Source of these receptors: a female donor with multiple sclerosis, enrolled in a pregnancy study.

CDR3 sequence reads: CASSIDTVPGGSGANVLTF. The DNA for the CDR3 is TGTGCCAGTAGTATAGATACGGTTCCAGGGGGCTCTGGGGCCAACGTCCTGACTTTC. The genes are TRBV19 and TRBJ2-6; 7 nucleotides agree with TRBD1. The germline CDR1 and CDR2 sequences are LNHDA and SQIVND (reference sequence). J gave up 0 bases and V 0 bases, and 8 bases lay outside the gene matches. The CDR3 is 19 amino acids.

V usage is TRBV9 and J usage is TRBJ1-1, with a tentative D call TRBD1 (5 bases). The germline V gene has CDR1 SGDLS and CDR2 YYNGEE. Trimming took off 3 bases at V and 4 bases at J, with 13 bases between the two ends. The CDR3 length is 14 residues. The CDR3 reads CASSGSQGLTEAFF. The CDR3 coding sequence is TGTGCCAGCAGCGGAAGTCAGGGACTCACTGAAGCTTTCTTT.